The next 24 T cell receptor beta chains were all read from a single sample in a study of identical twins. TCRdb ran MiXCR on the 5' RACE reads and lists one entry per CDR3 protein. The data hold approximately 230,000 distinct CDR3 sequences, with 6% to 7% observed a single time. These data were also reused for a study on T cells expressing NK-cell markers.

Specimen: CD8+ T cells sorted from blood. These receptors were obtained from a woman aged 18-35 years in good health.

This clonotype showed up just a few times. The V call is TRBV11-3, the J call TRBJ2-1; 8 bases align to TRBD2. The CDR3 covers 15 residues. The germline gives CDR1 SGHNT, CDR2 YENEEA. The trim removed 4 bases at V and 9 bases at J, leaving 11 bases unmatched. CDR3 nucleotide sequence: TGTGCCAGCAGCTCCTCCGGGGGGGGGCCACCTGAGCAGTTCTTC. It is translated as CASSSSGGGPPEQFF.

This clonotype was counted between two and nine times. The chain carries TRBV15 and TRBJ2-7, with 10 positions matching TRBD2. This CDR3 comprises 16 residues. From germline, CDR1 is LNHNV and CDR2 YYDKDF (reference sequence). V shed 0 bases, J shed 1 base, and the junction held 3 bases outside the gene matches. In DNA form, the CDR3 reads TGTGCCACCAGCAGAGATCAGCGGGGGGGGTCCTACGAGCAGTACTTC. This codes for CATSRDQRGGSYEQYF. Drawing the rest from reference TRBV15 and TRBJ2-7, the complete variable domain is DAMVIQNPRYQVTQFGKPVTLSCSQTLNHNVMYWYQQKSSQAPKLLFHYYDKDFNNEADTPDNFQSRRPNTSFCFLDIRSPGLGDTAMYLCATSRDQRGGSYEQYFGPGTRLTVT.

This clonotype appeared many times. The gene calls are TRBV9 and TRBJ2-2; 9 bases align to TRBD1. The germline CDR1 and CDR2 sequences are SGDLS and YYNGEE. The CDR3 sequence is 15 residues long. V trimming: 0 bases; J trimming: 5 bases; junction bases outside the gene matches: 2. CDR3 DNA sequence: TGTGCCAGCAGCGTAGCAGGGACAGGGACCGGGGAGCTGTTTTTT. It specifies CASSVAGTGTGELFF.

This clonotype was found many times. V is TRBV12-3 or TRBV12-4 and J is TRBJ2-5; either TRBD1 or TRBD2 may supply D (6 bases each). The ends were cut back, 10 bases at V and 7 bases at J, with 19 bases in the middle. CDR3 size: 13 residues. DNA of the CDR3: TGTGCCACCCTGGAGGGGGGACGGGGGACCCAGTACTTC. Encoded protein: CATLEGGRGTQYF.

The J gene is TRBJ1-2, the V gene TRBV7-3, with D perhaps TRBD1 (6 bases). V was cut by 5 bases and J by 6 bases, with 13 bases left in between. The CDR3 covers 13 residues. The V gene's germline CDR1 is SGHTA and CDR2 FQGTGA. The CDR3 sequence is CASSGDNGDGYTF. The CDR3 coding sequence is TGTGCCAGCAGCGGGGACAATGGGGATGGCTACACCTTC.

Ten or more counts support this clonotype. CDR3 coding DNA: TGTGCCAGCAGTTTCGGCAGGGGTACTGAAGCTTTCTTT. It specifies CASSFGRGTEAFF. The J gene is TRBJ1-1, the V gene TRBV12-3 or TRBV12-4; a possible D gene is TRBD1 (6 bases). The CDR3 totals 13 residues. Trimming removed 3 bases from V and 5 bases from J, with 10 bases in between.

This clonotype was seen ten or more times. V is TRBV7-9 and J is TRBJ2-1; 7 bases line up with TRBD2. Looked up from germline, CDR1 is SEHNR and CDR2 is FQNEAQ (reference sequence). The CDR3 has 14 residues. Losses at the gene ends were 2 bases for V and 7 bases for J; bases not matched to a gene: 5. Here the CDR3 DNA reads TGTGCCAGCAGCTTACTAGCGGAGGAAAATGAGCAGTTCTTC. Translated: CASSLLAEENEQFF.

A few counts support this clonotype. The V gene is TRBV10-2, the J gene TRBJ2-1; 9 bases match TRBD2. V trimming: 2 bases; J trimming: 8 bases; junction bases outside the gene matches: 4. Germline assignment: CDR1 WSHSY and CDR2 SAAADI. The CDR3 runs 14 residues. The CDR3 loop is CASSEEREVDEQFF. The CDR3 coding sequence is TGCGCCAGCAGTGAGGAGCGGGAGGTCGATGAGCAGTTCTTC.

The CDR3 DNA follows: TGCGCCAGCAGCTACATTAGCGGGCCTGGGGGTGAGCAGTTCTTC. This sequence encodes CASSYISGPGGEQFF. The chain combines TRBV5-1 with TRBJ2-1; 7 nucleotides line up with TRBD2. V lost 3 bases to trimming and J lost 9 bases; unmatched junction nucleotides: 12. The CDR3 runs 15 residues. In germline, CDR1 is SGHRS, CDR2 YFSETQ.

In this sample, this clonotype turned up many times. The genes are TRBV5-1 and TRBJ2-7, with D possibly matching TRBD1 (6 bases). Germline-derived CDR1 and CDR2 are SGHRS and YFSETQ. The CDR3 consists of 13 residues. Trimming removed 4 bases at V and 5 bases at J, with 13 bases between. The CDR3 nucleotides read TGCGCCAGCAGCAACAGGGTTACCCACGAGCAGTACTTC. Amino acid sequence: CASSNRVTHEQYF.

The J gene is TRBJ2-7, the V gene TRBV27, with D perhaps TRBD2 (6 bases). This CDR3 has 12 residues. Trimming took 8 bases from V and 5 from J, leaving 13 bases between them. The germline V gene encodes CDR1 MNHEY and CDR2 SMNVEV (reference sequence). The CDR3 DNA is TGTGCCAGCGCACGGGACTGGAACGAGCAGTACTTC. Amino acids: CASARDWNEQYF.

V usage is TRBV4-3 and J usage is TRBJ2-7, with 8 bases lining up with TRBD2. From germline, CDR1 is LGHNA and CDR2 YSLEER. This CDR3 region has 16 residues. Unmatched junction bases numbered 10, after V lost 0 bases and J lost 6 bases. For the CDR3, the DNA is TGCGCCAGCAGCCAAGATCAGGCTAGCGGGCCTTCCGAGCAGTACTTC. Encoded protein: CASSQDQASGPSEQYF.

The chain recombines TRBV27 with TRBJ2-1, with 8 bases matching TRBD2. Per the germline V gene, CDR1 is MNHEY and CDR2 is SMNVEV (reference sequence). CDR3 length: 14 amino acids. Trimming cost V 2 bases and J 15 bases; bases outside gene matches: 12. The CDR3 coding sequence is TGTGCCAGCAGTTTAGTAGGGTTAGCGGGACCTGGGTTCTTC. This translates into CASSLVGLAGPGFF.

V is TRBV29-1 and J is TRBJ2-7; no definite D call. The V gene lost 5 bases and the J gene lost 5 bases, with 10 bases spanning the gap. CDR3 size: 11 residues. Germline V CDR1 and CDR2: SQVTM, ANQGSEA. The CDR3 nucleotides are TGCAGCGTTTTCGTCGTGGACGAGCAGTACTTC. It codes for CSVFVVDEQYF.

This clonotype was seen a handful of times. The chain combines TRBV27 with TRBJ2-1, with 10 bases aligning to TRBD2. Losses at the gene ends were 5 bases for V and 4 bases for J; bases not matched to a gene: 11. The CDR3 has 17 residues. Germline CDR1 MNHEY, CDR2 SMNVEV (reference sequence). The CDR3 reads CASSPSPGTSVYNEQFF. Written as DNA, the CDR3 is TGTGCCAGCAGTCCTTCTCCAGGGACTAGCGTTTACAATGAGCAGTTCTTC.

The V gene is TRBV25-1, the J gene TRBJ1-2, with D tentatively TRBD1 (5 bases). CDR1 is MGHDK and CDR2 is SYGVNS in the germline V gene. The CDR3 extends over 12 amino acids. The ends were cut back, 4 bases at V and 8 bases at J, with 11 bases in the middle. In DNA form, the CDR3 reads TGTGCCAGCAGTGCGCAGGGCGGGGGCTACACCTTC. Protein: CASSAQGGGYTF.

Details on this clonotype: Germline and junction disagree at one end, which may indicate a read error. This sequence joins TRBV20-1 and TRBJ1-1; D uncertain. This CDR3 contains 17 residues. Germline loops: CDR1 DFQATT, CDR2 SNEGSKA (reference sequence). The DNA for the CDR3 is TGCAGTGCTAGAGATTGGGAGGACCTCTATATGAACACTGAAGCTTCCTTT. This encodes CSARDWEDLYMNTEASF.

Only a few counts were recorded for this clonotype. Written as DNA, the CDR3 is TGTGCCAGCAGGGGAAGGGCAGATACGCAGTATTTT. It yields the protein CASRGRADTQYF. V and J are TRBV12-3 or TRBV12-4 and TRBJ2-3; D remains ambiguous. The CDR3 has 12 residues. Trimming cost V 6 bases and J 4 bases, with 8 bases left between them.

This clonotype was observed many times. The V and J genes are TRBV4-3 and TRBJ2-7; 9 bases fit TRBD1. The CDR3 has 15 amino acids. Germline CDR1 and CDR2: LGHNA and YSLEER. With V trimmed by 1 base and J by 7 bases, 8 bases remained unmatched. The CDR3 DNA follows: TGCGCCAGCAGCCAAGGCCGGGACAGGGCAGTTGAGCAGTACTTC. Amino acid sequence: CASSQGRDRAVEQYF.

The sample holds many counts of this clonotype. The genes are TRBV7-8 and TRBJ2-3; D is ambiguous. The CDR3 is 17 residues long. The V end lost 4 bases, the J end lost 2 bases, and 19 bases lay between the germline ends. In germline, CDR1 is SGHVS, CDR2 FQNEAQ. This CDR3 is CASSSLSMPGITDTQYF. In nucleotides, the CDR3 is TGTGCCAGCAGCTCTCTAAGCATGCCAGGTATCACAGATACGCAGTATTTT.

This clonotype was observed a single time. The CDR3: CASSPGLLCTDTQYF. CDR3 in DNA: TGTGCCAGCAGCCCCGGACTCCTCTGTACCGATACGCAGTATTTT. The chain combines TRBV4-2 with TRBJ2-3, with TRBD2 as a possible D gene (5 bases). Trimming pared 4 bases from V and 6 bases from J, leaving 17 bases between. Germline lookup yields CDR1 LGHNA and CDR2 YNFKEQ. This CDR3 contains 15 residues.

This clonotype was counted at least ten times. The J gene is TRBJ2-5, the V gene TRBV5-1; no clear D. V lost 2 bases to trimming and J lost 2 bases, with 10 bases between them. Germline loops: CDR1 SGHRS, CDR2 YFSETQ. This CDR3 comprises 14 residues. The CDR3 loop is CASSFTTSQETQYF. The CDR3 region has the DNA TGCGCCAGCAGCTTTACCACCTCACAAGAGACCCAGTACTTC.

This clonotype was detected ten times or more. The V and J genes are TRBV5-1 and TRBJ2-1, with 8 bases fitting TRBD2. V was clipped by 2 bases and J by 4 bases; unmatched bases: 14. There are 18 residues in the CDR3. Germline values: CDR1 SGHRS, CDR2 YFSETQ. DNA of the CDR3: TGCGCCAGCAGCTTAATCAAGCGGGGGTTTTTCTATTACAATGAGCAGTTCTTC. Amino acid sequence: CASSLIKRGFFYYNEQFF. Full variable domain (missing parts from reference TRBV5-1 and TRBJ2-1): KAGVTQTPRYLIKTRGQQVTLSCSPISGHRSVSWYQQTPGQGLQFLFEYFSETQRNKGNFPGRFSGRQFSNSRSEMNVSTLELGDSALYLCASSLIKRGFFYYNEQFFGPGTRLTVL.

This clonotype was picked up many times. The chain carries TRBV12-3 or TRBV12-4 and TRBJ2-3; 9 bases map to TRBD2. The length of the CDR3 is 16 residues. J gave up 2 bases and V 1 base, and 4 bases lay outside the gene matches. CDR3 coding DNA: TGTGCCAGCAGTTTAGGGCTAGCGGGGCTCACAGATACGCAGTATTTT. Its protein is CASSLGLAGLTDTQYF.